This T cell receptor (beta chain) was recovered during a study of blood T cell repertoires in COVID-19. Per the study methods: Using reference gene primer amplification, nucleated cell counts were estimated. Method: immunoSEQ multiplex PCR; TCRdb's copy keeps in-frame clones and lacks some. The D gene and trimming were derived from the DNA, and the V and J assignments and clone size from that table. The repertoire has under 350,000 clones, 85% of them found once; the top ten carry 10% to 15%. The material sequenced was peripheral blood. The TCR originated in a human donor in a cohort sampled during active COVID-19.

The CDR3 DNA follows: TGTGCCAGCAGCTTAAGCGGGAGAGGTAGGAATGAGCAGTTCTTC. Translation: CASSLSGRGRNEQFF. The rearrangement uses TRBV3-1 (or the pseudogene TRBV3-2) and TRBJ2-1; 8 nucleotides agree with TRBD2. From germline, CDR1 is LGHDT and CDR2 YNNKEL (reference sequence). With V trimmed by 5 bases and J by 7 bases, 10 bases remained unmatched. The CDR3 is 15 residues long.